These 17 T cell receptor beta chains originate from one sample sequenced in a study of blood T cell repertoires in COVID-19. The protocol was immunoSEQ multiplex PCR, while the TCRdb copy is restricted to in-frame clones and leaves out a portion. The repertoire has 40,000 to 60,000 clones, approximately 87% of them found once; the top ten carry 2.1%. The sequencing sample was made of peripheral blood. Source of these receptors: an elderly woman with COVID-19, enrolled during active disease.

V and J are TRBV7-2 and TRBJ2-3, with D maybe TRBD2 (5 bases). Trimming removed 2 bases from V and 5 bases from J, with 14 bases in between. Germline CDR1 reads SGHTA; CDR2 reads FQGNSA. There are 15 residues in the CDR3. Here the CDR3 reads CASSLRLGAGDTQYF. CDR3 bases: TGTGCCAGCAGCTTAAGGCTAGGCGCGGGAGATACGCAGTATTTT.

The rearrangement links TRBV10-2 to TRBJ2-7, with TRBD2 identical over 8 bases. There are 16 residues in the CDR3. Germline CDR1 and CDR2: WSHSY and SAAADI. J gave up 5 bases and V 6 bases, and 15 bases lay outside the gene matches. CDR3 nucleotides: TGCGCCAGCAGCTACAGGGCCACGGGTAGCGGGGACGAGCAGTACTTC. Amino acids: CASSYRATGSGDEQYF.

CDR3 nucleotide sequence: TGTGCCAGCCAGGGGGGACTAGCGGGGTCTGACGAGCAGTACTTC. This codes for CASQGGLAGSDEQYF. The chain couples TRBV5-4 to TRBJ2-7, with TRBD2 identical over 13 bases. There are 15 residues in the CDR3. Germline values: CDR1 SGHNT, CDR2 YYREEE (reference sequence). Losses at the gene ends were 7 bases for V and 5 bases for J; bases not matched to a gene: 9.

This chain connects TRBV29-1 to TRBJ1-1; TRBD1 is a possible D gene (6 bases). The CDR3 contains 16 residues. V lost 4 bases and J lost 1, with 19 bases in between. The germline CDR1 and CDR2 sequences are SQVTM and ANQGSEA. The CDR3 DNA is TGCAGCGTTGTGGGGGGGCCTATGGGGCCGAACACTGAAGCTTTCTTT. This codes for CSVVGGPMGPNTEAFF.

V is TRBV9 and J is TRBJ2-7; 7 bases line up with TRBD1. The CDR3 sequence is 15 residues long. The ends lost 0 bases at V and 3 bases at J; junction bases unmatched: 6. The germline CDR1 and CDR2 sequences are SGDLS and YYNGEE. DNA of the CDR3: TGTGCCAGCAGCGTAGGGGGACAGCCTCGCTACGAGCAGTACTTC. It codes for CASSVGGQPRYEQYF.

V and J are TRBV21-1 and TRBJ1-1; the table's TRBD1 call for D was not verified on the DNA. TRBV21-1 is labeled a pseudogene. The CDR3 is 12 amino acids. CDR3 nucleotides: TGTGCCAGCAGGGCGACAGACACTGAAGCTTTCTTT. Its translation: CASRATDTEAFF.

This clone was observed a handful of times. The chain links TRBV28 to TRBJ2-7; TRBD1 matches 9 bases. The CDR3 extends over 17 amino acids. The germline gives CDR1 MDHEN, CDR2 SYDVKM. J gave up 1 base and V 2 bases, and 9 bases lay outside the gene matches. The CDR3 spells CASSLDFPGTGSYEQYF. The CDR3 nucleotides are TGTGCCAGCAGTTTAGATTTCCCCGGGACAGGGTCCTACGAGCAGTACTTC.

This chain joins TRBV3-1 (or the pseudogene TRBV3-2) and TRBJ1-3; TRBD1 matches at 9 bases. With V trimmed by 2 bases and J by 6 bases, 17 bases remained unmatched. Germline-derived CDR1 and CDR2 are LGHDT and YNNKEL (reference sequence). The CDR3 totals 19 residues. The CDR3: CASSQTSRGTGSPANTIYF. Written as DNA, the CDR3 is TGTGCCAGCAGCCAAACATCAAGGGGGACAGGGAGCCCCGCAAACACCATATATTTT.

This chain uses TRBV7-2 with TRBJ1-5, with D unresolved. CDR3 length: 16 residues. The germline V gene has CDR1 SGHTA and CDR2 FQGNSA. V lost 1 base and J 0 bases, leaving 10 bases between the germline ends. The CDR3: CASSLGASYSNQPQHF. For the CDR3, the DNA is TGTGCCAGCAGCTTAGGGGCAAGCTATAGCAATCAGCCCCAGCATTTT.

The chain links TRBV28 to TRBJ1-3, with D perhaps matching TRBD1 (5 bases). The length of the CDR3 is 13 residues. The V gene lost 3 bases and the J gene lost 11 bases, with 14 bases spanning the gap. The germline CDR1 and CDR2 sequences are MDHEN and SYDVKM. The CDR3 loop is CASSFGRGSAIYF. The CDR3 nucleotides are TGTGCCAGCAGTTTCGGTAGGGGTTCCGCCATATATTTT.

This clone came up a few times. The chain employs TRBV18 and TRBJ1-5, with 7 nucleotides matching TRBD1. The CDR3 consists of 13 residues. CDR1 and CDR2 (germline): KGHSH, LQKENI. The V segment lost 2 bases and the J segment 5 bases; nucleotides outside the gene matches: 0. CDR3 sequence (DNA): TGTGCCAGCTCACCAGACAGGGATCAGCCCCAGCATTTT. This encodes CASSPDRDQPQHF.

This clone was picked up a small number of times. The genes are TRBV5-1 and TRBJ1-4, with TRBD1 identical over 7 bases. Germline V gene lookup returns CDR1 SGHRS and CDR2 YFSETQ. This CDR3 has 17 amino acids. With 0 bases clipped from V and 5 bases from J, the junction kept 10 bases outside the gene matches. CDR3 loop: CASSLGPTGTANEKLFF. CDR3 coding DNA: TGCGCCAGCAGCTTGGGACCTACCGGGACAGCGAATGAAAAACTGTTTTTT. The whole variable domain, remainder taken from reference TRBV5-1 and TRBJ1-4, is KAGVTQTPRYLIKTRGQQVTLSCSPISGHRSVSWYQQTPGQGLQFLFEYFSETQRNKGNFPGRFSGRQFSNSRSEMNVSTLELGDSALYLCASSLGPTGTANEKLFFGSGTQLSVL.

This clone came up once. This sequence joins TRBV9 and TRBJ2-7, with 9 bases identical to TRBD1. The CDR3 has 17 amino acids. With 0 bases clipped from V and 4 bases from J, the junction kept 11 bases outside the gene matches. Germline V gene sequence: CDR1 SGDLS, CDR2 YYNGEE. The CDR3 bases are TGTGCCAGCAGCGTAGGAGAGGGGTGGACAGGGGTATACGAGCAGTACTTC. It specifies CASSVGEGWTGVYEQYF.

The gene calls are TRBV10-2 and TRBJ2-3; D gene ambiguous. Germline V CDR1 and CDR2: WSHSY, SAAADI. Trimming stripped 5 bases from V and 7 bases from J, with 19 bases between. There are 15 residues in the CDR3. DNA of the CDR3: TGCGCCAGCAGTAAGGAGCTCTTCAATTCACATACGCAGTATTTT. Encoded protein: CASSKELFNSHTQYF.

Remarks on this clone: Other DNA sequences within the sample encode an identical CDR3. This chain connects TRBV29-1 to TRBJ1-5; possibly TRBD1 for D (6 bases). Between the trimmed V and J ends, which lost 6 bases and 5 bases, there was a span of 14 bases. This CDR3 spans 13 amino acids. Germline values: CDR1 SQVTM, CDR2 ANQGSEA. CDR3 sequence: CSVRGGRDQPQHF. The CDR3 nucleotides read TGCAGCGTGAGGGGGGGTCGCGATCAGCCCCAGCATTTT.

The chain carries TRBV28 and TRBJ2-1, with 12 nucleotides matching TRBD2. With 6 bases clipped from V and 8 bases from J, the junction kept 8 bases outside the gene matches. The CDR3 extends over 15 amino acids. Germline V gene lookup returns CDR1 MDHEN and CDR2 SYDVKM. CDR3 region: CASSQTSGSRYEQFF. CDR3 sequence (DNA): TGTGCCAGCAGCCAGACTAGCGGGAGTCGCTATGAGCAGTTCTTC.

This chain links TRBV9 with TRBJ2-7; possibly TRBD2 for D (6 bases). Trimming cost V 0 bases and J 3 bases, with 10 bases left between them. CDR1 is SGDLS and CDR2 is YYNGEE in the germline V gene. The CDR3 is 14 amino acids. CDR3 protein: CASSVGWGDYEQYF. For the CDR3, the DNA is TGTGCCAGCAGCGTAGGTTGGGGGGACTACGAGCAGTACTTC.